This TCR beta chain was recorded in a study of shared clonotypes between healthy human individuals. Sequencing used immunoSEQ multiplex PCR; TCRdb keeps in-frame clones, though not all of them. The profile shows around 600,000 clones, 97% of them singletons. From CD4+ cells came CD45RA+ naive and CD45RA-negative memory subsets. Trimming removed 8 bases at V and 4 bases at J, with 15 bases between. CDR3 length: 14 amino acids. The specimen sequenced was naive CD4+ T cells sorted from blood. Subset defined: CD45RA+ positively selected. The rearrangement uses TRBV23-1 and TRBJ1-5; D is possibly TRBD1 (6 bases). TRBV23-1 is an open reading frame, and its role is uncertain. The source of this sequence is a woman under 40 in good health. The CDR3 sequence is CASSPDRENQPQHF. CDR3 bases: TGCGCCAGCTCCCCGGACAGAGAGAATCAGCCCCAGCATTTT.